The 18 T cell receptor beta chains below were found in one sample sequenced in a study of T cells expressing NK-cell markers. TCRdb reprocessed the 5' RACE reads and stores each CDR3 protein as one record, lacking DNA. The specimen's table records 25,000 to 35,000 distinct CDR3 sequences. Sequencing used blood T cells: a sorted CD56 or NKG2C T cell subset, CD4+ or CD8+ T cells, or bulk PBMC T cells (not recorded which). These receptors all come from a woman aged 18 to 75 in good health.

V usage is TRBV10-3 and J usage is TRBJ2-3; TCRdb reports TRBD2, a call that lacks DNA to check it against. The germline V gene has CDR1 ENHRY and CDR2 SYGVKD. CDR3 size: 15 residues. The CDR3 reads CAISASGRHADTQYF.

The rearrangement uses TRBV9 and TRBJ2-3; TCRdb's assignment of TRBD2 cannot be checked, as there is no DNA. Per the germline V gene, CDR1 is SGDLS and CDR2 is YYNGEE. The CDR3 covers 17 residues. CDR3 protein: CASSVGDSGGATDTQYF.

The chain uses TRBV24-1 and TRBJ2-5; TCRdb gives TRBD2 as the D gene, but with no DNA this cannot be confirmed. CDR3 length: 15 amino acids. Germline values: CDR1 KGHDR, CDR2 SFDVKD. CDR3 sequence: CATSAASGGEETQYF.

The rearrangement joins TRBV19 to TRBJ2-2. Germline assignment: CDR1 LNHDA and CDR2 SQIVND (reference sequence). CDR3 length: 18 amino acids. The CDR3 sequence is CASSIDKDGRRNTGELFF. Full variable domain (missing parts from reference TRBV19 and TRBJ2-2): DGGITQSPKYLFRKEGQNVTLSCEQNLNHDAMYWYRQDPGQGLRLIYYSQIVNDFQKGDIAEGYSVSREKKESFPLTVTSAQKNPTAFYLCASSIDKDGRRNTGELFFGEGSRLTVL.

The chain couples TRBV12-3 or TRBV12-4 to TRBJ1-2. This CDR3 spans 17 amino acids. CDR3 loop: CASSLALIGLTNYGYTF.

The chain links TRBV7-2 to TRBJ2-2; absent DNA, TCRdb's TRBD2 call cannot be checked. CDR1 and CDR2 from the germline V gene are SGHTA and FQGNSA. The CDR3 extends over 17 amino acids. CDR3 amino acids: CASSLPRLAGDGGELFF.

CDR3: CASSYNPDGQKDEQYF. The chain couples TRBV6-5 to TRBJ2-7. The CDR3 is 16 amino acids. Germline loops: CDR1 MNHEY, CDR2 SVGAGI.

The chain has TRBV7-9 and TRBJ2-5; TCRdb reports TRBD2, a call that lacks DNA to check it against. This CDR3 comprises 15 residues. Germline CDR1 and CDR2: SEHNR and FQNEAQ (reference sequence). The CDR3: CASSQVLAGQETQYF.

The rearrangement joins TRBV5-5 to TRBJ2-1; the TCRdb D gene call, TRBD1, has no DNA to confirm it. Germline V gene sequence: CDR1 SGHKS, CDR2 YYEKEE (reference sequence). CDR3 length equals 14 residues. The CDR3 is CASSFSGGGNEQFF.

The chain employs TRBV9 and TRBJ2-3; TCRdb lists TRBD2, though no DNA is available to test this call. The CDR3 is 19 residues long. Germline V gene sequence: CDR1 SGDLS, CDR2 YYNGEE. The CDR3 region is CASSVGFRTSGSGEDTQYF.

V gene TRBV2 combines with J gene TRBJ2-1; the D call of TRBD2 rests on TCRdb alone, since no DNA is present to check it. The germline V gene encodes CDR1 SNHLY and CDR2 FYNNEI. CDR3 length: 14 amino acids. CDR3 amino acids: CAGAWARLDNEQFF.

This chain joins TRBV30 and TRBJ1-2. Germline-derived CDR1 and CDR2 are GTSNPN and SVGIG (reference sequence). This CDR3 contains 11 residues. Here the CDR3 reads CAWSVNYGYTF.

The CDR3 region is CASSYGRDAIAPQHF. This chain links TRBV6-5 with TRBJ1-5; TCRdb indicates TRBD1, and absent DNA this call remains unverified. The CDR3 totals 15 residues. Germline CDR1 and CDR2: MNHEY and SVGAGI.

The chain recombines TRBV7-9 with TRBJ2-3; TCRdb returns TRBD1, unconfirmable since there is no DNA. This CDR3 comprises 14 residues. Germline V gene data show CDR1 as SEHNR and CDR2 as FQNEAQ (reference sequence). This chain's CDR3 is CASSFARTGATQYF.

V usage is TRBV4-2 and J usage is TRBJ1-2; the D call of TRBD1 rests on TCRdb alone, since no DNA is present to check it. This CDR3 has 17 amino acids. The germline CDR1 and CDR2 sequences are LGHNA and YNFKEQ. The chain's CDR3 is CASSQVPDREDFYGYTF.

The chain's CDR3 is CASSLSPPSDTQYF. The rearrangement joins TRBV12-3 or TRBV12-4 to TRBJ2-3; TCRdb names TRBD1, which stays unverified in the absence of DNA. This CDR3 is built from 14 residues.

The chain is built from TRBV5-6 and TRBJ2-1. The germline gives CDR1 SGHDT, CDR2 YYEEEE. The CDR3 sequence is 14 residues long. The CDR3 region is CASSLEPNYNEQFF.

The chain is built from TRBV9 and TRBJ2-1; TCRdb lists TRBD1, though no DNA is available to test this call. This CDR3 has 13 residues. Germline lookup yields CDR1 SGDLS and CDR2 YYNGEE. The CDR3 is CASRGQGDNEQFF.